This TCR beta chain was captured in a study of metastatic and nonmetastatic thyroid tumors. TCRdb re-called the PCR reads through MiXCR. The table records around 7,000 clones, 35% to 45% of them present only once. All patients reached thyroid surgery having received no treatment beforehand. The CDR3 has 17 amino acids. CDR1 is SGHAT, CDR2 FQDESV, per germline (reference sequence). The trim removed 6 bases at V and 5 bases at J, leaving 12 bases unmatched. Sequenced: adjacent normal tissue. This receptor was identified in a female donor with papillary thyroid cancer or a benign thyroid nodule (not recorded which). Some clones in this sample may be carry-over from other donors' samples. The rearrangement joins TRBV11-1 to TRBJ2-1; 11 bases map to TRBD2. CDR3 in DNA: TGTGCCAGCAGTAATTTGGAGACTAGCGGGAAGAACAATGAGCAGTTCTTC. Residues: CASSNLETSGKNNEQFF.